What follows are 16 T cell receptor beta chains derived from one specimen sequenced in a study of OX40 agonist ivuxolimab in advanced cancers. Repertoires were generated with immunoSEQ multiplex PCR, while TCRdb's copy carries only in-frame clones and drops some. The sample comprises approximately 60,000 clones, roughly nine tenths of which are singletons, and 13% to 15% rests with the top ten. The starting material was CD4+ or CD8+ T cells sorted from blood, obtained in a trial of the OX40 agonist ivuxolimab. Source of these receptors: an adult with an advanced solid tumor such as melanoma, head and neck, liver or kidney cancer.

This chain links TRBV10-1 with TRBJ2-7; D unclear. With 2 bases removed from V and 1 base from J, the gap between germline ends came to 6 bases. The CDR3 sequence is 13 residues long. In germline, CDR1 is WNHNN, CDR2 SYGVQD (reference sequence). This CDR3 reads CASSEDLSYEQYF. Here the CDR3 DNA reads TGCGCCAGCAGTGAGGACCTTTCCTACGAGCAGTACTTC.

The rearrangement joins TRBV19 to TRBJ1-2; no firm D call. In germline, CDR1 is LNHDA, CDR2 SQIVND (reference sequence). V was shortened by 6 bases and J by 6 bases, with 14 bases between the two germline ends. The CDR3 spans 13 residues. As DNA, the CDR3 is TGTGCCAGTAGAGAGGGCCAGACGGATGGCTACACCTTC. Translation gives CASREGQTDGYTF.

The genes are TRBV19 and TRBJ2-7; possible D gene TRBD2, 5 bases. The V end was cut by 3 bases, the J end by 0 bases, with 12 bases between. The germline gives CDR1 LNHDA, CDR2 SQIVND (reference sequence). The CDR3 has 15 residues. The CDR3 loop is CASSMRSGFSYEQYF. The CDR3 coding sequence is TGTGCCAGTAGTATGAGGTCGGGGTTCTCCTACGAGCAGTACTTC.

The chain combines TRBV27 with TRBJ1-1, with TRBD1 matching 10 bases. The trim removed 7 bases at V and 4 bases at J, leaving 9 bases unmatched. CDR3 length: 15 amino acids. Germline V gene lookup returns CDR1 MNHEY and CDR2 SMNVEV (reference sequence). CDR3 protein: CASNRQGALFTEAFF. CDR3 bases: TGTGCCAGCAACCGACAGGGGGCGTTGTTCACTGAAGCTTTCTTT.

In its sample, this clone was seen once. The V gene is TRBV5-1, the J gene TRBJ1-2; D gene uncertain. Trimming left V 3 bases short and J 4 bases short, with 16 bases between. The CDR3 has 15 residues. Germline assignment: CDR1 SGHRS and CDR2 YFSETQ. The CDR3 here is CASSSGSGVAYGYTF. The DNA for the CDR3 is TGCGCCAGCAGCTCTGGTAGCGGGGTTGCCTATGGCTACACCTTC.

The chain uses TRBV29-1 and TRBJ2-7; D gene unclear. Germline V gene data show CDR1 as SQVTM and CDR2 as ANQGSEA. The CDR3 is 11 residues long. The V end was cut by 3 bases, the J end by 4 bases, with 7 bases between. Here the CDR3 reads CSVEVNYEQYF. CDR3 nucleotides: TGCAGCGTTGAGGTTAATTACGAGCAGTACTTC.

The rearrangement uses TRBV16 and TRBJ1-4, with D uncertain. This CDR3 has 15 residues. Trimming stripped 4 bases from V and 0 bases from J, with 9 bases between. Looked up from germline, CDR1 is KGHSY and CDR2 is FQNENV. The CDR3 reads CASSPPTTTNEKLFF. Here the CDR3 DNA reads TGTGCCAGCAGCCCCCCCACTACAACTAATGAAAAACTGTTTTTT.

The gene calls are TRBV27 and TRBJ2-1; TRBD2 agrees at 7 bases. CDR1 and CDR2 (germline): MNHEY, SMNVEV (reference sequence). The V gene end was trimmed by 8 bases and the J gene end by 4 bases; junction bases not matched to a gene: 11. The CDR3 has 15 amino acids. The CDR3 loop is CASGVAGFSYNEQFF. CDR3 sequence (DNA): TGTGCCAGCGGGGTAGCGGGTTTTTCTTACAATGAGCAGTTCTTC.

The chain joins TRBV6-1 to TRBJ1-2, with TRBD1 identical over 8 bases. The CDR3 is 14 amino acids. V dropped 10 bases and J dropped 9; count of bases not matched to a gene: 16. Germline CDR1 reads MNHNS; CDR2 reads SASEGT. This CDR3 reads CAIRQGSASYRYTF. DNA of the CDR3: TGTGCCATTCGACAGGGGAGCGCCTCTTATCGCTACACCTTC.

V usage is TRBV4-1 and J usage is TRBJ2-1; 9 nucleotides line up with TRBD2. Trimming cost V 1 base and J 4 bases; bases outside gene matches: 5. Per germline, CDR1 MGHRA and CDR2 YSYEKL. The CDR3 runs to 16 residues. In DNA form, the CDR3 reads TGCGCCAGCAGCCAAGTAGCGGGAGAGGTTTACAATGAGCAGTTCTTC. It yields the protein CASSQVAGEVYNEQFF.

This sequence joins TRBV5-1 and TRBJ1-3, with 10 bases lining up with TRBD1. V lost 6 bases to trimming and J lost 4 bases; unmatched junction nucleotides: 7. This CDR3 comprises 15 residues. From germline, CDR1 is SGHRS and CDR2 YFSETQ. CDR3 in DNA: TGCGCCAGCACCCTGACAGGGGGCTACGGAAACACCATATATTTT. Amino acid sequence: CASTLTGGYGNTIYF.

V gene TRBV29-1 combines with J gene TRBJ2-6, with D possibly being TRBD2 (6 bases). Germline CDR1 is SQVTM and CDR2 is ANQGSEA. The ends were cut back, 2 bases at V and 1 base at J, with 15 bases in the middle. The CDR3 contains 17 residues. The CDR3 nucleotides are TGCAGCGTTGAATCATTCCGGGACTCGTCTGGGGCCAACGTCCTGACTTTC. It encodes CSVESFRDSSGANVLTF.

Worth noting for this clone: A junction end diverges from the germline sequence, so it may reflect a read error. The gene calls are TRBV6-1 and TRBJ1-2; D perhaps matches TRBD1 (6 bases). CDR1 and CDR2 (germline): MNHNS, SASEGT. The CDR3 extends over 15 amino acids. This CDR3 is CASSEDRPYSYGYTF. The DNA for the CDR3 is TGTGCCAGCAGCGAAGACAGGCCCTACTCCTATGGCTACACCTTC.

The chain uses TRBV27 and TRBJ2-7; no definite D call. Germline loops: CDR1 MNHEY, CDR2 SMNVEV (reference sequence). V was shortened by 0 bases and J by 2 bases, with 14 bases between the two germline ends. This CDR3 comprises 16 residues. CDR3 amino acids: CASSLSAASPAYEQYF. The CDR3 DNA reads TGTGCCAGCAGTTTATCGGCAGCATCCCCCGCCTACGAGCAGTACTTC.

The chain recombines TRBV28 with TRBJ1-1, with D uncertain. The CDR3 length is 14 residues. Germline V gene sequence: CDR1 MDHEN, CDR2 SYDVKM. V lost 4 bases and J 7 bases, leaving 16 bases between the germline ends. DNA of the CDR3: TGTGCCAGCAGTTCCCTTAGCCAGACTGGTGAAGCTTTCTTT. This gives the protein CASSSLSQTGEAFF.

V usage is TRBV27 and J usage is TRBJ2-7; D gene uncertain. This CDR3 spans 13 amino acids. CDR1 MNHEY and CDR2 SMNVEV come from the germline V gene (reference sequence). V dropped 6 bases and J dropped 0 bases, with 9 bases sitting between them. CDR3 nucleotides: TGTGCCAGCAGGCCCCCGAGCTCCTACGAGCAGTACTTC. Translating gives CASRPPSSYEQYF.